These 4 T cell receptor beta chains came from one sample sequenced in a study of Graves' ophthalmopathy and Graves' hyperthyroidism. The study amplified TCR beta CDR3 regions using RNA transcripts. First-round RT-PCR with HTBI primers preceded a second-round multiplex PCR. MiXCR, applied by TCRdb to the multiplex PCR reads, yields one record per CDR3 protein. The sample lists under 400,000 distinct CDR3 sequences, 15% to 20% occurring once. Specimen: peripheral blood. These receptors were taken from an adult man with Graves' ophthalmopathy.

This clonotype came up many times. This chain joins TRBV7-9 and TRBJ1-2, with TRBD1 as a possible D gene (6 bases). CDR3 size: 15 residues. V lost 1 base and J lost 4, with 13 bases in between. Germline V CDR1 and CDR2: SEHNR, FQNEAQ (reference sequence). The CDR3 sequence: CASSLDSQGSYGYTF. CDR3 coding DNA: TGTGCCAGCAGCTTAGATTCGCAGGGGAGCTATGGCTACACCTTC. The entire variable domain, with the rest obtained from reference TRBV7-9 and TRBJ1-2, is as follows: DTGVSQNPRHKITKRGQNVTFRCDPISEHNRLYWYRQTLGQGPEFLTYFQNEAQLEKSRLLSDRFSAERPKGSFSTLEIQRTEQGDSAMYLCASSLDSQGSYGYTFGSGTRLTVV.

The rearrangement uses TRBV30 and TRBJ2-7; the D gene is possibly TRBD1 (5 bases). The germline V gene encodes CDR1 GTSNPN and CDR2 SVGIG (reference sequence). Trimming took 5 bases from V and 2 from J, leaving 16 bases between them. The CDR3 has 14 amino acids. The CDR3 region is CAWDSDSTTYEQYF. CDR3 DNA: TGTGCCTGGGATAGTGACAGCACTACCTACGAGCAGTACTTC.

The genes are TRBV6-2 or TRBV6-3 and TRBJ2-5; TRBD2 agrees at 8 bases. The junction had 10 bases not matched to a gene; V was cut back by 5 bases and J by 2 bases. CDR1 is MNHEY and CDR2 is SVGEGT in the germline V gene. The CDR3 contains 16 residues. The CDR3 loop is CASSTNGRGRQETQYF. CDR3 nucleotide sequence: TGTGCCAGCAGTACCAACGGCCGCGGGAGGCAAGAGACCCAGTACTTC.

The table lists this clonotype with many counts. The chain is built from TRBV5-1 and TRBJ2-5; either TRBD1 or TRBD2 may supply D (5 bases each). This CDR3 region has 15 residues. CDR1 and CDR2 (germline): SGHRS, YFSETQ. The V end was cut by 4 bases, the J end by 3 bases, with 16 bases between. CDR3 amino acids: CASSPGPARKETQYF. The CDR3 bases are TGCGCCAGCAGCCCGGGGCCAGCGAGGAAAGAGACCCAGTACTTC. Based on the CDR3 plus reference TRBV5-1 and TRBJ2-5, the full variable domain is KAGVTQTPRYLIKTRGQQVTLSCSPISGHRSVSWYQQTPGQGLQFLFEYFSETQRNKGNFPGRFSGRQFSNSRSEMNVSTLELGDSALYLCASSPGPARKETQYFGPGTRLLVL.